This T cell receptor beta chain was profiled in a study of control samples from healthy donors and cancer patients. Using immunoSEQ multiplex PCR, the repertoire was profiled, and TCRdb retains in-frame clones only, with some absent. The sample records about 100,000 clones, approximately 84% being singletons. Trimming cost V 0 bases and J 0 bases, with 10 bases left between them. Germline V gene lookup returns CDR1 SGDLS and CDR2 YYNGEE. The CDR3 runs 16 residues. The sequence derives from a woman aged 45 to 65 in good health. Sequenced input: blood. The rearrangement joins TRBV9 to TRBJ2-1; unclear D gene. For the CDR3, the DNA is TGTGCCAGCAGCGTAGTCGGCTCTCTCTCCTACAATGAGCAGTTCTTC. Its translation: CASSVVGSLSYNEQFF.